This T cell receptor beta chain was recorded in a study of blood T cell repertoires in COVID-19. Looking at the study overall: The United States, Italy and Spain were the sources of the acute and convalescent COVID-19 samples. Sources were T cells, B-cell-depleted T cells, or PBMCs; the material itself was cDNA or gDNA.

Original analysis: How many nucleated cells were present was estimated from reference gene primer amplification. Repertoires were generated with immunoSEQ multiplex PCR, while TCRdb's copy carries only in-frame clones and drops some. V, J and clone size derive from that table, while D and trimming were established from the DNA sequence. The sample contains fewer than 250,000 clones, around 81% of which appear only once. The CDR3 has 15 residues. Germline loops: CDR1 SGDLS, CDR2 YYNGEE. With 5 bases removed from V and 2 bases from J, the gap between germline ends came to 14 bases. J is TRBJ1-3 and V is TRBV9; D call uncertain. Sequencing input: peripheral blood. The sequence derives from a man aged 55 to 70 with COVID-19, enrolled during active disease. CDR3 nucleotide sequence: TGTGCCAGCAGTAAAGAGGGTAGCCCTGGAAACACCATATATTTT. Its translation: CASSKEGSPGNTIYF.